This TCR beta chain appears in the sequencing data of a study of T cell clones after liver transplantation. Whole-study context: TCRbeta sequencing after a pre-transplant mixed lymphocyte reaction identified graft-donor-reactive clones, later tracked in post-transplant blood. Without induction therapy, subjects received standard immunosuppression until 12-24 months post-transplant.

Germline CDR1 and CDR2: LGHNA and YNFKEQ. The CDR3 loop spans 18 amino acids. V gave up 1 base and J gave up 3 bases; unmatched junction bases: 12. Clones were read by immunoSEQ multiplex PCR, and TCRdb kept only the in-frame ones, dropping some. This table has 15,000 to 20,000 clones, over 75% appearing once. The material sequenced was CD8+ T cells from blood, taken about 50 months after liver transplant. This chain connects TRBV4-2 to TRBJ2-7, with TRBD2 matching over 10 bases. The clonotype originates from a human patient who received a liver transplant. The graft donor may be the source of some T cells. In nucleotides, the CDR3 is TGTGCCAGCAGCCAAGCCAACGCCCCGGGACTAGCGATCTACGAGCAGTACTTC. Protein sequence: CASSQANAPGLAIYEQYF.